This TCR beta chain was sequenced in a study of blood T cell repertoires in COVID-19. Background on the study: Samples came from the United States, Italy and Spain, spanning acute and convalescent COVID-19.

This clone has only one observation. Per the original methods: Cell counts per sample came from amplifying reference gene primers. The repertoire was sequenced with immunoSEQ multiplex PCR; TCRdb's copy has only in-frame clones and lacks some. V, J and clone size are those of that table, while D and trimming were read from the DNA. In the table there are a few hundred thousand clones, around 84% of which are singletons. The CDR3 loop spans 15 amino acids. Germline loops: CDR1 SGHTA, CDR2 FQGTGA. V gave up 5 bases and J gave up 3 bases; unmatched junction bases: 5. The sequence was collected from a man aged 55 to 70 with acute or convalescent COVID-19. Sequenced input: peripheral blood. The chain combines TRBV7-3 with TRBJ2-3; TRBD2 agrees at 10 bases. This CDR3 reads CASSRSGGATDTQYF. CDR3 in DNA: TGTGCCAGCAGCCGGAGCGGGGGGGCAACAGATACGCAGTATTTT.